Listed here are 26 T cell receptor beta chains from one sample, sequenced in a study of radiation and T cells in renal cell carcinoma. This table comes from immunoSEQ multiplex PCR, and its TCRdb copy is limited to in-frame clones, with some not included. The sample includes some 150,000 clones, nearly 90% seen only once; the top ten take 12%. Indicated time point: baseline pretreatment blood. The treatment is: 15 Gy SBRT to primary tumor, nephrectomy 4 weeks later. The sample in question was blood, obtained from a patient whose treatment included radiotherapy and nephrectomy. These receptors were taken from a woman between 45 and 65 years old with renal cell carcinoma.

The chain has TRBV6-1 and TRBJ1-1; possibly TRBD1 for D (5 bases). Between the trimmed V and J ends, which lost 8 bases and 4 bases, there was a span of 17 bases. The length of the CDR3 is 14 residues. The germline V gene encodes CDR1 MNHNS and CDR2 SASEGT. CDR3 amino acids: CASAGGVGRTEAFF. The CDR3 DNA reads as TGTGCCAGCGCGGGGGGGGTTGGACGCACTGAAGCTTTCTTT.

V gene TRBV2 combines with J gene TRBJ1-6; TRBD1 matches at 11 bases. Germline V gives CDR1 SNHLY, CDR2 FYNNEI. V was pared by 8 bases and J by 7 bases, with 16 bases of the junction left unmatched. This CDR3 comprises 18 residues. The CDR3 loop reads CASGQGAGVVGLNSPLHF. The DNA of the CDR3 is TGTGCCAGCGGACAGGGGGCAGGAGTAGTGGGCCTCAATTCACCCCTCCACTTT.

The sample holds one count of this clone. In DNA form, the CDR3 reads TGTGCCAGCAGCGGGGACTCCCGATCCCCCCTCGAGCAGTACTTC. Its protein product is CASSGDSRSPLEQYF. V usage is TRBV9 and J usage is TRBJ2-7; weak D call: TRBD2 (6 bases). V dropped 3 bases and J dropped 6 bases, with 19 bases sitting between them. This CDR3 spans 15 amino acids. Germline CDR1 and CDR2: SGDLS and YYNGEE.

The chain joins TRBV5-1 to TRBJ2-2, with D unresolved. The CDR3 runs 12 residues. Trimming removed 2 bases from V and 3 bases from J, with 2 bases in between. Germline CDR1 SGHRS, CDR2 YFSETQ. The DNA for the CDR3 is TGCGCCAGCAGCTTTTACACCGGGGAGCTGTTTTTT. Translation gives CASSFYTGELFF.

DNA of the CDR3: TGTGCCTGGGATGCCAGAACAGAAGCTAACTATGGCTACACCTTC. It is translated as CAWDARTEANYGYTF. The rearrangement joins TRBV30 to TRBJ1-2, with D uncertain. Germline CDR1 is GTSNPN and CDR2 is SVGIG (reference sequence). Trimming pared 5 bases from V and 0 bases from J, leaving 16 bases between. This CDR3 has 15 residues.

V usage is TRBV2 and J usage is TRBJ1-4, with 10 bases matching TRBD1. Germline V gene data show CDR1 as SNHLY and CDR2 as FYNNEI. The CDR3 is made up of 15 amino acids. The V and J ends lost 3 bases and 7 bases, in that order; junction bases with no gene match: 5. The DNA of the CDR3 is TGTGCCAGCAGTGAGCCGGGACAGGGGTCTGAAAAACTGTTTTTT. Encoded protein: CASSEPGQGSEKLFF.

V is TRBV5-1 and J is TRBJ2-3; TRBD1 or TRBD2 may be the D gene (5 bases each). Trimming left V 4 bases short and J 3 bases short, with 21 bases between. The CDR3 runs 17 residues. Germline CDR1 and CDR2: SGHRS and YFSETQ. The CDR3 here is CASSQRDPTLGTDTQYF. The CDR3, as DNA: TGCGCCAGCAGCCAACGGGACCCCACCTTGGGGACAGATACGCAGTATTTT.

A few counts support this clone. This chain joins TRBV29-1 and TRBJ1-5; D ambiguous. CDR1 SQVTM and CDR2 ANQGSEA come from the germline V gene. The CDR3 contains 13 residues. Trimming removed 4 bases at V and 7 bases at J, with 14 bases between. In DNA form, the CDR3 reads TGCAGCGTTGTCGGATTACCGGGACAGCCCCAGCATTTT. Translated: CSVVGLPGQPQHF.

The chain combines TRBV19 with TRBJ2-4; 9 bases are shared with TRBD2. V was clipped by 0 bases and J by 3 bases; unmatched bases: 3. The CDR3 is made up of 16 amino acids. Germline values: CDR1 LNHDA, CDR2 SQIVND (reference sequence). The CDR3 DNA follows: TGTGCCAGTAGTATAGAGCGGGGGGGCTTCAAAAACATTCAGTACTTC. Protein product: CASSIERGGFKNIQYF.

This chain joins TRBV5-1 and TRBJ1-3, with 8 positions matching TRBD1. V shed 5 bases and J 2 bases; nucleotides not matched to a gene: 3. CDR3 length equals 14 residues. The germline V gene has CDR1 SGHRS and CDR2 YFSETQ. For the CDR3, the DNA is TGCGCCAGCAGGACACAGGGGGCTGGAAACACCATATATTTT. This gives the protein CASRTQGAGNTIYF.

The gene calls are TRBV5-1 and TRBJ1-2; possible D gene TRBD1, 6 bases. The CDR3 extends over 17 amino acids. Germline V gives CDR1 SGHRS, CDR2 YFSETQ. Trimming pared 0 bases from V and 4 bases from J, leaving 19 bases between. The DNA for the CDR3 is TGCGCCAGCAGCTTGGTGTACAGGGACCGCGGAAGCTATGGCTACACCTTC. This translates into CASSLVYRDRGSYGYTF.

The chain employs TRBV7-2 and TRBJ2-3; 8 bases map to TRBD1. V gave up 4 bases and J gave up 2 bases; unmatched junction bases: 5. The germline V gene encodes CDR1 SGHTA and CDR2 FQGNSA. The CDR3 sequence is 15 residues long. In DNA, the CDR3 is TGTGCCAGCAGCTGGACAGGGCGAATCACAGATACGCAGTATTTT. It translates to CASSWTGRITDTQYF.

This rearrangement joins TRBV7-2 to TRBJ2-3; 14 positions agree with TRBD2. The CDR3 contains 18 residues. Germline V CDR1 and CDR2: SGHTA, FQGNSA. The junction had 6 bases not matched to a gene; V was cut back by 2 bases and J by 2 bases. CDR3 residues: CASSLNSGLAGATDTQYF. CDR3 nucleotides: TGTGCCAGCAGCTTAAATTCGGGACTAGCGGGAGCCACAGATACGCAGTATTTT.

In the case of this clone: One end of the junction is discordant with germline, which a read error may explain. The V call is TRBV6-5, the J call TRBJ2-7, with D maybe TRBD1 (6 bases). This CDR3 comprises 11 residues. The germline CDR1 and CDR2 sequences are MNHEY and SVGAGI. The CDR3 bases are TGTGCCAGCAGTGCCCGAACAGGGATGGACTTC. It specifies CASSARTGMDF.

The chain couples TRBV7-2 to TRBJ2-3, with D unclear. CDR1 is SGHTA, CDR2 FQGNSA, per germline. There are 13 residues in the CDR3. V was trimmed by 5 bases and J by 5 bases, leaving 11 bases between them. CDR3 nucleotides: TGTGCCAGCAGCCTTCGGCGGTTAGATACGCAGTATTTT. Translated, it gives CASSLRRLDTQYF.

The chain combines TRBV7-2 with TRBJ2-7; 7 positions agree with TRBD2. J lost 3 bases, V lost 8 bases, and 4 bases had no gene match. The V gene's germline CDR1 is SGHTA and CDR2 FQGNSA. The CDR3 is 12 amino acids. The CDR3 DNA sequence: TGTGCCAGCGGCGGGGGAGGCTACGAGCAGTACTTC. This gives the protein CASGGGGYEQYF.

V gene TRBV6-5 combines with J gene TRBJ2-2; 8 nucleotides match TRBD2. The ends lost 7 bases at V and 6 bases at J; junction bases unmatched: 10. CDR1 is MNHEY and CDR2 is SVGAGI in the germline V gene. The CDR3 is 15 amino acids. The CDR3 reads CASTPGGGHAGELFF. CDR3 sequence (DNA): TGTGCCAGCACCCCGGGGGGGGGACACGCCGGGGAGCTGTTTTTT.

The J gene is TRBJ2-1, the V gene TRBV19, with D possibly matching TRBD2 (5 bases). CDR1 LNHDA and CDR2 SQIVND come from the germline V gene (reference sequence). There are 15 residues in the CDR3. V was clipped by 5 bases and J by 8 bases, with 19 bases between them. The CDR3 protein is CASSAHPGLGHEQFF. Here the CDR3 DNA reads TGTGCCAGTAGTGCCCACCCGGGGTTGGGCCATGAGCAGTTCTTC.

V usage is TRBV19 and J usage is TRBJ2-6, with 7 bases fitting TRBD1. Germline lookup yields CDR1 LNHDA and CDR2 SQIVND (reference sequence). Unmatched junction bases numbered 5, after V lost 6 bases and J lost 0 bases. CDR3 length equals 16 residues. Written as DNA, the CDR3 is TGTGCCAGTAGGACAGGGCACAGCTCTGGGGCCAACGTCCTGACTTTC. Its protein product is CASRTGHSSGANVLTF.

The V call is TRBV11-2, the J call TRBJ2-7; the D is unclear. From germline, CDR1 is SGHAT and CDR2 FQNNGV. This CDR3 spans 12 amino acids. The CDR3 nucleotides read TGTGCGGTAGCCGAATCCAGATACGAGCAGTACTTC. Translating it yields CAVAESRYEQYF.

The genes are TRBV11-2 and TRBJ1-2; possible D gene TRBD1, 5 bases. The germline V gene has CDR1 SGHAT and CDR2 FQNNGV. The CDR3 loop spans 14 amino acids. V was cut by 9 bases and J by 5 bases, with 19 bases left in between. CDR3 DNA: TGTGCCAGTCCCCCCACCGGGACTGTTTATGGCTACACCTTC. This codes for CASPPTGTVYGYTF.

The CDR3 loop reads CASSSGTSGSTDTQYF. CDR3 bases: TGTGCCAGCAGTAGCGGGACTAGCGGTAGCACAGATACGCAGTATTTT. The chain joins TRBV7-9 to TRBJ2-3; 11 bases map to TRBD2. The CDR3 loop spans 16 amino acids. V gave up 6 bases and J gave up 0 bases; unmatched junction bases: 5. Germline V gene sequence: CDR1 SEHNR, CDR2 FQNEAQ (reference sequence).

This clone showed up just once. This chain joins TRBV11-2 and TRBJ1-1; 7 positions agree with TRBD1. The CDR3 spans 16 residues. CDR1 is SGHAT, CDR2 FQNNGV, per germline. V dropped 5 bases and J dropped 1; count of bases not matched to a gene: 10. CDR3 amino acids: CASSANTGTANTEAFF. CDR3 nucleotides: TGTGCCAGCAGCGCGAATACCGGGACAGCGAACACTGAAGCTTTCTTT.

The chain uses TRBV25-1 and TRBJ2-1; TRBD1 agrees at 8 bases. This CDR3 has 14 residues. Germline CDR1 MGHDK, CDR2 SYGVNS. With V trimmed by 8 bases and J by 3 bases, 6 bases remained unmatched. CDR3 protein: CASGPGGYYNEQFF. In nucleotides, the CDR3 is TGTGCCAGCGGACCAGGGGGCTACTACAATGAGCAGTTCTTC.

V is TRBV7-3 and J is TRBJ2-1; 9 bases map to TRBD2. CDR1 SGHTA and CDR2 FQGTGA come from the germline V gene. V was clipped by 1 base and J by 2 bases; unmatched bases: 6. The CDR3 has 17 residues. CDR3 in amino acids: CASSLRAGGHTYNEQFF. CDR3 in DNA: TGTGCCAGCAGCTTAAGAGCGGGGGGCCATACCTACAATGAGCAGTTCTTC.

This CDR3 is CASSVVYDTDTQYF. The CDR3 region has the DNA TGTGCCAGCAGCGTAGTGTACGACACAGATACGCAGTATTTT. The chain combines TRBV9 with TRBJ2-3; D remains unclear. Trimming removed 0 bases from V and 2 bases from J, with 7 bases in between. Germline assignment: CDR1 SGDLS and CDR2 YYNGEE. The CDR3 extends over 14 amino acids.